The 28 T cell receptor beta chains below were found in one sample sequenced in a study of cytomegalovirus exposure and HLA in healthy donors. The study ran its PCR with 60 Vbeta and 13 Jbeta primers. Clones were read by immunoSEQ multiplex PCR, and TCRdb kept only the in-frame ones, dropping some. The profile covers around 83,000 clones, with around four fifths appearing a single time and 4.4% taken by the ten largest. Material for sequencing was PBMCs. These receptors were collected from a male donor in good health and CMV-seropositive.

The CDR3 DNA sequence: TGTGCCATCAGTGAGTCGGGACAGGGTTACGAGCAGTACTTC. Translation gives CAISESGQGYEQYF. The chain recombines TRBV10-3 with TRBJ2-7; 9 nucleotides match TRBD1. After removal of 0 bases from V and 4 bases from J, the junction contained 1 base not matched to a gene. The CDR3 loop spans 14 amino acids. The germline V gene has CDR1 ENHRY and CDR2 SYGVKD.

V is TRBV20-1 and J is TRBJ2-7, with D perhaps TRBD2 (6 bases). The CDR3 is 11 amino acids. Trimming removed 6 bases at V and 4 bases at J, with 10 bases between. CDR1 and CDR2 from the germline V gene are DFQATT and SNEGSKA (reference sequence). CDR3 nucleotides: TGCAGTGCCTCTGGAGGGTACGAGCAGTACTTC. The encoded protein is CSASGGYEQYF.

The genes are TRBV9 and TRBJ1-6; D is unclear. The V gene lost 3 bases and the J gene lost 7 bases, with 11 bases spanning the gap. The CDR3 has 14 amino acids. The germline V gene has CDR1 SGDLS and CDR2 YYNGEE. CDR3 region: CASSANAVNSPLHF. CDR3 bases: TGTGCCAGCAGCGCGAACGCGGTAAATTCACCCCTCCACTTT. Drawing the rest from reference TRBV9 and TRBJ1-6, the complete variable domain is DSGVTQTPKHLITATGQRVTLRCSPRSGDLSVYWYQQSLDQGLQFLIQYYNGEERAKGNILERFSAQQFPDLHSELNLSSLELGDSALYFCASSANAVNSPLHFGNGTRLTVT.

The genes are TRBV5-1 and TRBJ1-4; TRBD1 is a possible D gene (5 bases). This CDR3 has 14 amino acids. Germline lookup yields CDR1 SGHRS and CDR2 YFSETQ. Trimming stripped 1 base from V and 8 bases from J, with 12 bases between. In nucleotides, the CDR3 is TGCGCCAGCAGCTTGTCAGGGCAAGGGGAAAAACTGTTTTTT. Its translation: CASSLSGQGEKLFF.

About this clone itself: Germline is not matched at one junction end, which may reflect a read error. V is TRBV7-9 and J is TRBJ1-5, with unresolved D. The CDR3 is 12 residues long. CDR1 is SEHNR, CDR2 FQNEAQ, per germline (reference sequence). The CDR3 DNA reads as TGTTCCAGCAGCTTATTTCTTCAGCCCCAGCATTTT. Protein: CSSSLFLQPQHF.

The genes are TRBV28 and TRBJ2-7; a weak D match, TRBD2 (5 bases). Germline loops: CDR1 MDHEN, CDR2 SYDVKM. This CDR3 has 16 residues. Trimming shortened V by 2 bases and J by 2 bases, and 16 bases separated the two germline ends. The CDR3 coding sequence is TGTGCCAGCAGTTTAGGGTCGGCGGGCCCCACCTACGAGCAGTACTTC. Its protein product is CASSLGSAGPTYEQYF. Full variable domain (rest looked up from reference TRBV28 and TRBJ2-7): DVKVTQSSRYLVKRTGEKVFLECVQDMDHENMFWYRQDPGLGLRLIYFSYDVKMKEKGDIPEGYSVSREKKERFSLILESASTNQTSMYLCASSLGSAGPTYEQYFGPGTRLTVT.

J is TRBJ1-2 and V is TRBV7-8; no clear D gene. V was clipped by 2 bases and J by 2 bases, with 9 bases between them. The CDR3 loop spans 14 amino acids. The V gene's germline CDR1 is SGHVS and CDR2 FQNEAQ. CDR3 in amino acids: CASSLSDGNYGYTF. The CDR3 DNA sequence: TGTGCCAGCAGCTTATCTGACGGGAACTATGGCTACACCTTC.

This clone was seen more than once but under ten times. The chain uses TRBV19 and TRBJ1-1; 7 positions match TRBD1. The V gene's germline CDR1 is LNHDA and CDR2 SQIVND (reference sequence). Germline trimming cut 3 bases from V and 5 bases from J; bases unmatched to any gene: 6. CDR3 length equals 14 residues. Written as DNA, the CDR3 is TGTGCCAGTAGTATCAACAGGGGTAGGACTGAAGCTTTCTTT. Translation: CASSINRGRTEAFF.

This sequence joins TRBV28 and TRBJ1-5, with D perhaps matching TRBD1 (5 bases). The CDR3 is made up of 15 amino acids. From germline, CDR1 is MDHEN and CDR2 SYDVKM. Trimming stripped 7 bases from V and 2 bases from J, with 15 bases between. The CDR3 sequence is CASKSRVYGNQPQHF. For the CDR3, the DNA is TGTGCCAGCAAAAGCAGGGTTTATGGCAATCAGCCCCAGCATTTT.

The CDR3 region is CASSLGGGTQQEAFF. CDR3 coding DNA: TGTGCCAGCAGCTTAGGCGGAGGTACCCAGCAAGAAGCTTTCTTT. The J gene is TRBJ1-1, the V gene TRBV7-6; D remains unclear. CDR3 size: 15 residues. Germline lookup yields CDR1 SGHVS and CDR2 FNYEAQ. Trimming pared 1 base from V and 8 bases from J, leaving 17 bases between.

DNA of the CDR3: TGTGCCAGCAGCTTAAAGGCTAGCGGGAGCTACGAGCAGTACTTC. Amino acid sequence: CASSLKASGSYEQYF. The rearrangement joins TRBV7-2 to TRBJ2-7, with 10 positions matching TRBD2. The length of the CDR3 is 15 residues. With V trimmed by 2 bases and J by 3 bases, 4 bases remained unmatched. Germline V gene lookup returns CDR1 SGHTA and CDR2 FQGNSA.

This rearrangement joins TRBV4-1 to TRBJ2-1, with D perhaps matching TRBD1 (5 bases). This CDR3 is built from 14 residues. V was clipped by 4 bases and J by 9 bases, with 16 bases between them. The V gene's germline CDR1 is MGHRA and CDR2 YSYEKL. DNA for the CDR3: TGCGCCAGCAGCCCGAGTCAGGGAAAGGGTGAGCAGTTCTTC. It specifies CASSPSQGKGEQFF.

V gene TRBV2 combines with J gene TRBJ2-7; 11 positions match TRBD1. CDR1 and CDR2 from the germline V gene are SNHLY and FYNNEI. Losses at the gene ends were 4 bases for V and 5 bases for J; bases not matched to a gene: 7. The CDR3 consists of 15 residues. This CDR3 is CASSGSGTGGNEQYF. CDR3 nucleotide sequence: TGTGCCAGCAGTGGCTCCGGGACAGGGGGAAACGAGCAGTACTTC.

The J gene is TRBJ2-5, the V gene TRBV7-9, with 10 bases that match TRBD2. Trimming removed 3 bases from V and 5 bases from J; junction bases left unmatched: 6. CDR1 and CDR2 (germline): SEHNR, FQNEAQ (reference sequence). The CDR3 is 15 residues long. The CDR3 sequence is CASSLEAGGRETQYF. The DNA for the CDR3 is TGTGCCAGCAGCTTGGAAGCGGGGGGGCGGGAGACCCAGTACTTC.

J is TRBJ2-3 and V is TRBV7-8, with 7 bases fitting TRBD2. Germline V CDR1 and CDR2: SGHVS, FQNEAQ. The J segment lost 0 bases and the V segment lost 4 bases, leaving 10 bases of the junction unmatched. The CDR3 extends over 17 amino acids. This CDR3 reads CASSSKGRGSSTDTQYF. The CDR3, as DNA: TGTGCCAGCAGCTCAAAGGGGCGGGGGTCTAGCACAGATACGCAGTATTTT.

This chain's CDR3 is CASRRQASSYEQYF. The CDR3 DNA is TGTGCCAGTAGAAGACAGGCGAGCTCCTACGAGCAGTACTTC. The J gene is TRBJ2-7, the V gene TRBV19; D may be TRBD1 (6 bases). The germline gives CDR1 LNHDA, CDR2 SQIVND (reference sequence). The CDR3 covers 14 residues. Between the trimmed V and J ends, which lost 6 bases and 0 bases, there was a span of 12 bases.

The gene calls are TRBV28 and TRBJ2-1; TRBD2 matches 7 bases. Germline trimming cut 7 bases from V and 2 bases from J; bases unmatched to any gene: 17. CDR1 MDHEN and CDR2 SYDVKM come from the germline V gene. The CDR3 spans 18 residues. CDR3 in DNA: TGTGCCAGCATCCCCCCGGGAGCGGGACCGTCTCCCTACAATGAGCAGTTCTTC. As protein: CASIPPGAGPSPYNEQFF.

The CDR3 DNA is TGTGCCAGCAGTTACGGTTCAGGGGTTTTCTCGCAGTACTTC. Its protein is CASSYGSGVFSQYF. This chain uses TRBV6-6 with TRBJ2-7; tentative D call: TRBD1 (6 bases). The V and J ends lost 2 bases and 9 bases respectively, with 17 bases between them. There are 14 residues in the CDR3. Germline-derived CDR1 and CDR2 are MNHNY and SVGAGI (reference sequence).

The V call is TRBV7-2, the J call TRBJ1-2, with D possibly matching TRBD1 (6 bases). V was cut by 3 bases and J by 4 bases, with 12 bases left in between. In germline, CDR1 is SGHTA, CDR2 FQGNSA. This CDR3 region has 14 residues. DNA of the CDR3: TGTGCCAGCAGCTTGGGCAGGGGAGCCTATGGCTACACCTTC. It translates to CASSLGRGAYGYTF.

The chain joins TRBV6-4 to TRBJ1-2; a weak D match, TRBD1 (5 bases). The CDR3 totals 13 residues. The V end was cut by 6 bases, the J end by 1 base, with 9 bases between. Germline CDR1 is MRHNA and CDR2 is SNTAGT. CDR3 DNA sequence: TGTGCCAGCAGCCGGGGGGTTAACTATGGCTACACCTTC. This codes for CASSRGVNYGYTF.

The CDR3 nucleotides are TGTGCCATCAGGCCTAGCGGGGGGGCGGATACGCAGTATTTT. Translated, it gives CAIRPSGGADTQYF. V is TRBV10-3 and J is TRBJ2-3, with 12 positions matching TRBD2. Germline CDR1 is ENHRY and CDR2 is SYGVKD. The CDR3 length is 14 residues. Trimming cost V 6 bases and J 6 bases; bases outside gene matches: 4.

This chain uses TRBV7-9 with TRBJ1-2; no firm D call. Per germline, CDR1 SEHNR and CDR2 FQNEAQ (reference sequence). The ends were cut back, 5 bases at V and 9 bases at J, with 13 bases in the middle. The CDR3 contains 12 residues. The CDR3 loop is CASSVGPMSYTF. The CDR3 coding sequence is TGTGCCAGCAGCGTTGGGCCTATGAGCTACACCTTC.

V and J are TRBV7-9 and TRBJ2-2; the D gene is possibly TRBD1 (5 bases). The CDR3 totals 15 residues. The V gene's germline CDR1 is SEHNR and CDR2 FQNEAQ (reference sequence). Trimming pared 1 base from V and 4 bases from J, leaving 10 bases between. CDR3: CASSLVDSFTGELFF. The DNA for the CDR3 is TGTGCCAGCAGCTTAGTAGACAGTTTCACCGGGGAGCTGTTTTTT. Based on the CDR3 plus reference TRBV7-9 and TRBJ2-2, the full variable domain is DTGVSQNPRHKITKRGQNVTFRCDPISEHNRLYWYRQTLGQGPEFLTYFQNEAQLEKSRLLSDRFSAERPKGSFSTLEIQRTEQGDSAMYLCASSLVDSFTGELFFGEGSRLTVL.

The gene calls are TRBV27 and TRBJ1-1, with TRBD1 matching 12 bases. The CDR3 is 15 amino acids. CDR1 and CDR2 (germline): MNHEY, SMNVEV (reference sequence). V dropped 7 bases and J dropped 8; count of bases not matched to a gene: 11. The CDR3 sequence: CASTMGQGAGFEAFF. CDR3 nucleotide sequence: TGTGCCAGCACCATGGGACAGGGGGCGGGTTTCGAAGCTTTCTTT.

This clone has a handful of counts. The gene calls are TRBV4-1 and TRBJ2-7; D gene uncertain. This CDR3 has 13 residues. Germline V lookup: CDR1 MGHRA, CDR2 YSYEKL. Deletions cut 1 base from V and 6 bases from J, with 10 bases between. CDR3 nucleotide sequence: TGCGCCAGCAGCCAAGTCTCGTCCGGCGAGCAGTACTTC. It codes for CASSQVSSGEQYF.

The chain employs TRBV27 and TRBJ2-7, with 9 bases lining up with TRBD1. The CDR3 is made up of 15 amino acids. The V and J ends lost 8 bases and 11 bases, in that order; junction bases with no gene match: 19. Germline-derived CDR1 and CDR2 are MNHEY and SMNVEV (reference sequence). The CDR3 DNA sequence: TGTGCCAGCGGCACTGTACGGGGACAGGGAAATCTTAAGTACTTC. Its translation: CASGTVRGQGNLKYF.

V is TRBV11-2 and J is TRBJ1-1; the D gene is possibly TRBD1 (5 bases). Looked up from germline, CDR1 is SGHAT and CDR2 is FQNNGV. V gave up 5 bases and J gave up 0 bases, with 19 bases separating them. This CDR3 is 17 amino acids long. CDR3 in DNA: TGTGCCAGCAGCCCCGGGTTGGCAGGGTGGGTGAACACTGAAGCTTTCTTT. It is translated as CASSPGLAGWVNTEAFF. Based on the CDR3 plus reference TRBV11-2 and TRBJ1-1, the full variable domain is EAGVAQSPRYKIIEKRQSVAFWCNPISGHATLYWYQQILGQGPKLLIQFQNNGVVDDSQLPKDRFSAERLKGVDSTLKIQPAKLEDSAVYLCASSPGLAGWVNTEAFFGQGTRLTVV.

V is TRBV6-6 and J is TRBJ2-5; TRBD1 might be the D (6 bases). This CDR3 has 14 residues. The V end was cut by 2 bases, the J end by 4 bases, with 11 bases between. Germline lookup yields CDR1 MNHNY and CDR2 SVGAGI (reference sequence). This CDR3 reads CASSYVQGGETQYF. DNA of the CDR3: TGTGCCAGCAGTTACGTACAGGGCGGAGAGACCCAGTACTTC.